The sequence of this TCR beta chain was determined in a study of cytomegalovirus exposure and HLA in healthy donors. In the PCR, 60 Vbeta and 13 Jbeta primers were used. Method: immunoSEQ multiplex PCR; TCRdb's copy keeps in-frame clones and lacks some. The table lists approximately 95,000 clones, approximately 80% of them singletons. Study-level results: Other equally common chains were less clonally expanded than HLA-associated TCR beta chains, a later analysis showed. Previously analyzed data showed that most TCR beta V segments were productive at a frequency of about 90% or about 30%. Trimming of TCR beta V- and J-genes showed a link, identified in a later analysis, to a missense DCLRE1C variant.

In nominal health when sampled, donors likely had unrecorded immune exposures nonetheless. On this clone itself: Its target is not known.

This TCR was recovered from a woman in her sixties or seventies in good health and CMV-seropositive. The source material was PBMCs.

The DNA for the CDR3 is TGCAGCGCCACACGTAACTCTGGAAACACCATATATTTT. Encoded protein: CSATRNSGNTIYF. V usage is TRBV29-1 and J usage is TRBJ1-3; D unresolved. The CDR3 contains 13 residues. Germline V CDR1 and CDR2: SQVTM, ANQGSEA. Trimming removed 7 bases at V and 0 bases at J, with 10 bases between.